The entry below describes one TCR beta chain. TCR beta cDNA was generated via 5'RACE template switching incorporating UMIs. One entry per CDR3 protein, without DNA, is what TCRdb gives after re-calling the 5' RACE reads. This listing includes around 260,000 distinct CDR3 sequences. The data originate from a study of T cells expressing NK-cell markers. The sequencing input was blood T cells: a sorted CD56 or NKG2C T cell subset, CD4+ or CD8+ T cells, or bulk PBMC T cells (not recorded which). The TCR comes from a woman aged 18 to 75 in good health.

The CDR3: CASSRNKGHATNTGELFF. The J gene is TRBJ2-2, the V gene TRBV11-1; TCRdb names TRBD1, which stays unverified in the absence of DNA. The CDR3 is 18 amino acids. The germline V gene encodes CDR1 SGHAT and CDR2 FQDESV (reference sequence).